Included here is one T cell receptor beta chain sequence, with context. Its antigen is still unknown. A junction boundary mismatches the germline segment, possibly from a read error. This specimen belongs to a study of tumor-infiltrating lymphocytes in primary liver carcinoma. Production of TCR beta cDNA used approximately 480 ng total RNA together with a constant-region primer. Each TCR beta library was derived from three nested multiplex PCR rounds that employed slightly modified ARM-PCR. The first two PCR rounds used TRBV1-TRBV30 forward primers with a C-beta reverse primer, 9 to 10 cycles each. TCRdb re-derived calls from the multiplex PCR reads in MiXCR, one entry per CDR3 protein. The profile covers about 23,000 distinct CDR3 sequences, with approximately 71% appearing a single time and roughly a third taken by the ten largest. Joint extraction of RNA and DNA used about 17-31 mg of bulk tissue that was unsorted.

The CDR3 sequence is 15 residues long. Looked up from germline, CDR1 is MNHEY and CDR2 is SVGEGT. Regarding the study as a whole: Merely about 8-24% of top clones occurred in all five tumor regions.

V gene TRBV6-2 or TRBV6-3 combines with J gene TRBJ2-5, with D perhaps assigned TRBD1 or TRBD2 (5 bases each). The sequencing input was liver tumor tissue from sampling region 5. Subset reported: tumor region T5, tumor centre. The source is a woman aged 25 to 45 with primary liver carcinoma and hepatitis B virus infection. Written as DNA, the CDR3 is TGTGCCAGCAGCTCACGGGACCTTAGGTCGGAGACCCAGCACTTC. It translates to CASSSRDLRSETQHF.